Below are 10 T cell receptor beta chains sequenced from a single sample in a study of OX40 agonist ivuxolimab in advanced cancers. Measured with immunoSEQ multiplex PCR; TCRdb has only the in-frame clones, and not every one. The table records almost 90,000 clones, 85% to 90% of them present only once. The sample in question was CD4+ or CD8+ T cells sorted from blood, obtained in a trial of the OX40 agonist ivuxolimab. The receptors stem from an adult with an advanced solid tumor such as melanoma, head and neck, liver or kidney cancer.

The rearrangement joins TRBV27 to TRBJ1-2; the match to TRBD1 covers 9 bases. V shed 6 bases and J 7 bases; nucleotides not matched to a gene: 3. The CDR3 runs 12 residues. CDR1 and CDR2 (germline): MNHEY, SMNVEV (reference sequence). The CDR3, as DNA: TGTGCCAGCAGATTGACAGGGGGTGGCTACACCTTC. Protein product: CASRLTGGGYTF.

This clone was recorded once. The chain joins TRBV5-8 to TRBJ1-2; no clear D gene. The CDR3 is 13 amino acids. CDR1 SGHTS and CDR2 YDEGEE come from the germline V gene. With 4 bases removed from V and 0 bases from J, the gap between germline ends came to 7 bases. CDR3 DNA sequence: TGTGCCAGCAGCCTCAGTTCTAACTATGGCTACACCTTC. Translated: CASSLSSNYGYTF.

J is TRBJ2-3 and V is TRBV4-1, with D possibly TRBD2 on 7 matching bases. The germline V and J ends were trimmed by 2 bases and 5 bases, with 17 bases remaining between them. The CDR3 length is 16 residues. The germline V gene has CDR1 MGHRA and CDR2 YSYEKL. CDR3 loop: CASSQYIGGPGDTQYF. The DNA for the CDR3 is TGCGCCAGCAGCCAATATATCGGGGGGCCAGGAGATACGCAGTATTTT.

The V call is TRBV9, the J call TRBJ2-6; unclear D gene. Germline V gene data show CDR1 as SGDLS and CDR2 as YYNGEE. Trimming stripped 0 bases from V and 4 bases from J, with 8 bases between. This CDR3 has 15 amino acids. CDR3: CASSVVPGGANVLTF. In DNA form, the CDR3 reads TGTGCCAGCAGCGTAGTCCCTGGGGGGGCCAACGTCCTGACTTTC.

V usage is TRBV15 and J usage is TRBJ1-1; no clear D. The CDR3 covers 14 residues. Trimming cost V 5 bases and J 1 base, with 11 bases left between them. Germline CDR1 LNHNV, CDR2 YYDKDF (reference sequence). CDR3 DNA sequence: TGTGCCACCAGCTCCCTAGACACGAACACTGAAGCTTTCTTT. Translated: CATSSLDTNTEAFF.

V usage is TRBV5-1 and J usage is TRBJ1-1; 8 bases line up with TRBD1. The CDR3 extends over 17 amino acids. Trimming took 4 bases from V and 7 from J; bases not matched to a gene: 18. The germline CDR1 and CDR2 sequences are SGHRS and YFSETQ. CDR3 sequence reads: CASSLIPDGTGLVEAFF. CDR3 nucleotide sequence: TGCGCCAGCAGCCTAATACCCGACGGGACAGGTCTGGTTGAAGCTTTCTTT.

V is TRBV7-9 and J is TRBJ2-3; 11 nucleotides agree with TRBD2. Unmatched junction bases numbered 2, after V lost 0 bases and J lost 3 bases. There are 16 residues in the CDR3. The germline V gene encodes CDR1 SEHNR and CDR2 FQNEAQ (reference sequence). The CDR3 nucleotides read TGTGCCAGCAGCTTAGCCATAGCGGGAGGGACAGATACGCAGTATTTT. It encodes CASSLAIAGGTDTQYF.

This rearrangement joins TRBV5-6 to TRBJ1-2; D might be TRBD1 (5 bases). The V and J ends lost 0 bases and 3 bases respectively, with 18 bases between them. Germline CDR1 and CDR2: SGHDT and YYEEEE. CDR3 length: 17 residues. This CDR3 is CASSLGRGRITHYGYTF. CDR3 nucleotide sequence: TGTGCCAGCAGCTTGGGACGGGGCAGGATCACCCACTATGGCTACACCTTC.

The CDR3: CASSGQGLSGELFF. CDR3 sequence (DNA): TGTGCCAGCAGTGGACAGGGGTTATCCGGGGAGCTGTTTTTT. The genes are TRBV2 and TRBJ2-2; TRBD1 matches at 8 bases. The trim removed 4 bases at V and 6 bases at J, leaving 4 bases unmatched. The CDR3 is 14 residues long. The germline V gene encodes CDR1 SNHLY and CDR2 FYNNEI.

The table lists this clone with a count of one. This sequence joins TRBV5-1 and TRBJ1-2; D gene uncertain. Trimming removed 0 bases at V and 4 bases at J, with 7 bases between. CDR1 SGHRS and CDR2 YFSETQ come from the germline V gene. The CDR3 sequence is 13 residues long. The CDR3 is CASSLEAGYGYTF. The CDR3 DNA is TGCGCCAGCAGCTTGGAAGCGGGCTATGGCTACACCTTC.